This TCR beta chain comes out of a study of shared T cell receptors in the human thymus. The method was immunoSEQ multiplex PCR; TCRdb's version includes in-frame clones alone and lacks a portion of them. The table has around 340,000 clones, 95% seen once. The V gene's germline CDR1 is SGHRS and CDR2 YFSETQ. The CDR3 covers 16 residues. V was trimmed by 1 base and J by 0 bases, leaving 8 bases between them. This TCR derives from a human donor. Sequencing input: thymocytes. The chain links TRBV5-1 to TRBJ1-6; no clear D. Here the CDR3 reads CASSLTESSYNSPLHF. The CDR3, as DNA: TGCGCCAGCAGCTTGACAGAAAGCTCCTATAATTCACCCCTCCACTTT.